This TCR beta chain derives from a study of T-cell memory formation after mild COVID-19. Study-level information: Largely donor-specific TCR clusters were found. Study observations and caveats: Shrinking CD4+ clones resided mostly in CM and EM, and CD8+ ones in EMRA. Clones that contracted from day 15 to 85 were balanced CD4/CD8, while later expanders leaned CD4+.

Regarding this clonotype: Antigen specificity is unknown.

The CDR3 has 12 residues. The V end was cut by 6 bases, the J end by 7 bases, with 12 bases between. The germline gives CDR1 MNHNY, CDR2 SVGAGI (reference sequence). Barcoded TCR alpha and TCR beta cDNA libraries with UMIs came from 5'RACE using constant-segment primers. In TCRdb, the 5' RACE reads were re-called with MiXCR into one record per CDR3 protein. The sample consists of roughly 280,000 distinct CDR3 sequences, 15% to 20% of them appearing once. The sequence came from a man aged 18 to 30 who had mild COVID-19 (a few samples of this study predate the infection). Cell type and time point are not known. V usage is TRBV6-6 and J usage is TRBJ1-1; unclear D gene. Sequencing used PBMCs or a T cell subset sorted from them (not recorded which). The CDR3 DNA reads TGTGCCAGCAGCCGTCTCTCAGGTGAAGCTTTCTTT. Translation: CASSRLSGEAFF.